This TCR beta chain was retrieved from a study of T cells in localized non-small cell lung cancer. Broader study findings: Greater T cell density in blood accompanied longer overall survival. Heterogeneity stays possible, as sequencing covered only one tumor region. In adjacent lung, a median about 50 of the top 100 tumor clones were found.

Sequencing was performed with immunoSEQ multiplex PCR; in TCRdb, only in-frame clones are kept and a portion is missing. The top ten hold 10% to 15% of the sample, which has 20,000 to 25,000 clones, around 87% seen once. The V end lost 0 bases, the J end lost 5 bases, and 12 bases lay between the germline ends. Per the germline V gene, CDR1 is SGDLS and CDR2 is YYNGEE. The CDR3 covers 15 residues. Worth noting for this clone: No antigen is known for it.

Sequencing was performed on PBMCs, taken before any cancer treatment. The V call is TRBV9, the J call TRBJ2-1, with D hard to call. The source of this sequence is a man aged 40-75 years with stage II squamous cell lung carcinoma. The CDR3 loop is CASSVGPDTDNEQFF. DNA of the CDR3: TGTGCCAGCAGCGTAGGACCCGACACGGACAATGAGCAGTTCTTC.